The 10 T cell receptor beta chains below come from one sample, sequenced in a study of T cell responses to AZD1222 COVID-19 vaccine. Data came from immunoSEQ multiplex PCR; TCRdb stores just in-frame clones and leaves some out. This sample has some 130,000 clones, with about nine tenths found just once. The sequencing here drew on peripheral blood, taken on day 0 of AZD1222 vaccination. The receptors stem from an adult in good health.

The chain links TRBV5-5 to TRBJ2-1, with D possibly TRBD1 on 5 matching bases. With 4 bases removed from V and 3 bases from J, the gap between germline ends came to 20 bases. From germline, CDR1 is SGHKS and CDR2 YYEKEE (reference sequence). The CDR3 has 17 residues. CDR3 bases: TGTGCCAGCAGCCTACAAAAGACAGTCCCGAACTACAATGAGCAGTTCTTC. It translates to CASSLQKTVPNYNEQFF.

CDR3 loop: CASSLGNRDRESNQPQHF. The CDR3 region has the DNA TGTGCCAGCAGCTTAGGGAACCGGGACAGGGAGAGCAATCAGCCCCAGCATTTT. The chain combines TRBV7-4 with TRBJ1-5; 9 bases fit TRBD1. The CDR3 is made up of 18 amino acids. The V gene end was trimmed by 1 base and the J gene end by 1 base; junction bases not matched to a gene: 8. Germline loops: CDR1 SGHVT, CDR2 SQSDAQ.

The chain combines TRBV6-2 or TRBV6-3 with TRBJ2-5, with 16 nucleotides matching TRBD2. Germline V gives CDR1 MNHEY, CDR2 SVGEGT. J lost 4 bases, V lost 6 bases, and 8 bases had no gene match. This CDR3 contains 17 residues. In nucleotides, the CDR3 is TGTGCCAGCAGCCCGGGACTAGCGGGGGGGCCCCGAGAGACCCAGTACTTC. Protein sequence: CASSPGLAGGPRETQYF.

This clone was seen just once. This rearrangement joins TRBV28 to TRBJ1-6, with D perhaps matching TRBD1 (5 bases). This CDR3 spans 14 amino acids. V lost 6 bases to trimming and J lost 14 bases, with 20 bases between them. CDR1 and CDR2 (germline): MDHEN, SYDVKM. The DNA for the CDR3 is TGTGCCAGCAGAACAGCCGGGACGTTTTCTACCCTCCACTTT. This sequence encodes CASRTAGTFSTLHF. Filled out from reference TRBV28 and TRBJ1-6, the complete variable domain reads DVKVTQSSRYLVKRTGEKVFLECVQDMDHENMFWYRQDPGLGLRLIYFSYDVKMKEKGDIPEGYSVSREKKERFSLILESASTNQTSMYLCASRTAGTFSTLHFGNGTRLTVT.

About this clone: Other DNA sequences in this sample translate to the same CDR3. The chain has TRBV7-9 and TRBJ1-4; 7 nucleotides align to TRBD1. The germline gives CDR1 SEHNR, CDR2 FQNEAQ (reference sequence). The ends lost 5 bases at V and 4 bases at J; junction bases unmatched: 4. The CDR3 loop spans 14 amino acids. CDR3 residues: CASSLGTDNEKLFF. DNA of the CDR3: TGTGCCAGCAGCCTCGGGACAGATAATGAAAAACTGTTTTTT.

This clone was detected once. This chain connects TRBV6-5 to TRBJ2-7, with 8 nucleotides matching TRBD2. Trimming at V came to 2 bases and at J to 3 bases, leaving 6 bases not matched to a gene. Germline assignment: CDR1 MNHEY and CDR2 SVGAGI. This CDR3 comprises 15 residues. CDR3 residues: CASSYAAGGGYEQYF. In DNA, the CDR3 is TGTGCCAGCAGTTACGCCGCGGGGGGCGGCTACGAGCAGTACTTC.

The chain employs TRBV21-1 and TRBJ1-1. TRBV21-1 is marked as a pseudogene. The CDR3 has 14 amino acids. The CDR3 reads CASSHDLHYTEAFF. In nucleotides, the CDR3 is TGTGCCAGCAGTCATGACCTTCACTACACTGAAGCTTTCTTT.

The CDR3 protein is CASSPSLTYKNTEAFF. CDR3 bases: TGTGCCAGCTCACCTAGTCTGACTTATAAGAACACTGAAGCTTTCTTT. This sequence joins TRBV18 and TRBJ1-1; no clear D. Germline V gene data show CDR1 as KGHSH and CDR2 as LQKENI. CDR3 size: 16 residues. V was trimmed by 3 bases and J by 1 base, leaving 15 bases between them.

The J gene is TRBJ2-2, the V gene TRBV24-1, with a weak D call TRBD2 (6 bases). Trimming took 5 bases from V and 6 from J, leaving 18 bases between them. This CDR3 has 16 residues. Germline V CDR1 and CDR2: KGHDR, SFDVKD. This CDR3 reads CATSVGEFGGAGELFF. CDR3 nucleotide sequence: TGTGCCACCAGTGTAGGGGAGTTTGGAGGGGCCGGGGAGCTGTTTTTT.

The V call is TRBV5-1, the J call TRBJ2-6; 8 positions match TRBD1. CDR1 is SGHRS and CDR2 is YFSETQ in the germline V gene. The CDR3 is 20 residues long. The ends lost 0 bases at V and 1 base at J; junction bases unmatched: 12. The CDR3 bases are TGCGCCAGCAGCTTGGTTGTCCCAGGGGGCGCGGGGTCTGGGGCCAACGTCCTGACTTTC. Translation gives CASSLVVPGGAGSGANVLTF.